This T cell receptor beta chain appears in the sequencing data of a study of cytomegalovirus exposure and HLA in healthy donors. CDR3 size: 12 residues. CDR1 LNHDA and CDR2 SQIVND come from the germline V gene (reference sequence). V lost 5 bases, J lost 11 bases, and 8 bases stayed unmatched. It was with 60 Vbeta and 13 Jbeta primers that the PCR ran. Clones were read by immunoSEQ multiplex PCR, and TCRdb kept only the in-frame ones, dropping some. The data show approximately 100,000 clones, 60% to 85% seen once. This rearrangement joins TRBV19 to TRBJ1-2, with 7 bases identical to TRBD1. The TCR originated in a female donor in good health and CMV-seronegative. The sequenced material came from PBMCs. The CDR3, as DNA: TGTGCCAGTAGTCAGGGGGAAACAACTTACACCTTC. This encodes CASSQGETTYTF.